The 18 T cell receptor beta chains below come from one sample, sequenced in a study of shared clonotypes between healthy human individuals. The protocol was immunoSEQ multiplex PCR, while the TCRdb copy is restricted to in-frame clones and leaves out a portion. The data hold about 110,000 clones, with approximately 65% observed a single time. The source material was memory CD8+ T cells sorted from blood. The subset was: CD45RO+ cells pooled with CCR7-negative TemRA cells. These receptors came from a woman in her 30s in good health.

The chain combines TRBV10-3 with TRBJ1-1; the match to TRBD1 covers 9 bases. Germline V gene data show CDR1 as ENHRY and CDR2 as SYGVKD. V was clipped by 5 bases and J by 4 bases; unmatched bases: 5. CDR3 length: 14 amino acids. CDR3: CAISRQGGITEAFF. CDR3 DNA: TGTGCCATCAGTAGACAGGGGGGGATCACTGAAGCTTTCTTT.

The CDR3 spells CASGRFGTEAFF. In DNA, the CDR3 is TGTGCTAGTGGTCGGTTTGGCACTGAAGCTTTCTTT. V gene TRBV12-5 combines with J gene TRBJ1-1; D call uncertain. V shed 5 bases and J shed 4 bases, with 8 bases lying between them. Germline V lookup: CDR1 LGHNT, CDR2 FRNRAP. CDR3 size: 12 residues.

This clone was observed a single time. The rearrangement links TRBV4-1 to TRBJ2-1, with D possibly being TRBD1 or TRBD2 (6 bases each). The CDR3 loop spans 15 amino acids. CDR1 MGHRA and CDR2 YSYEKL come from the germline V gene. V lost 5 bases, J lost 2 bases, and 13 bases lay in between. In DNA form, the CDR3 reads TGCGCCAGCAGCGGGGGGCCACTACCCTACAATGAGCAGTTCTTC. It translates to CASSGGPLPYNEQFF.

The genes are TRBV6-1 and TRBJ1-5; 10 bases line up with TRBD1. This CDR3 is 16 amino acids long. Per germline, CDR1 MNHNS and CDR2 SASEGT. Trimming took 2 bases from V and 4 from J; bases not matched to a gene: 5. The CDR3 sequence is CASSESTGQGNQPQHF. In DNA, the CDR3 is TGTGCCAGCAGTGAATCGACGGGACAGGGGAATCAGCCCCAGCATTTT.

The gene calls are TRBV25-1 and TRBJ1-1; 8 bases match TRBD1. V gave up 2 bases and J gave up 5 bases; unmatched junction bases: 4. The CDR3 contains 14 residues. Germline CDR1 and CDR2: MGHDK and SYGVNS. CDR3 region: CASSERTGKTEAFF. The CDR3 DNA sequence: TGTGCCAGCAGTGAACGGACAGGGAAGACTGAAGCTTTCTTT.

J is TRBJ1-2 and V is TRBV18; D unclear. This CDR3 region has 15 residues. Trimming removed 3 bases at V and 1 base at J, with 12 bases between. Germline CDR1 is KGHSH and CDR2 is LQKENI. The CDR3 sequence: CASSPSTGINYGYTF. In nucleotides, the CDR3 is TGTGCCAGCTCACCTTCGACGGGAATTAACTATGGCTACACCTTC.

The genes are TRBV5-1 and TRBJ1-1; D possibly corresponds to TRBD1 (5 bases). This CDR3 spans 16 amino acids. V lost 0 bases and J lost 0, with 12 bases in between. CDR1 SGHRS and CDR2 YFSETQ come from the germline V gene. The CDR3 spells CASSLGSGRLNTEAFF. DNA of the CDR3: TGCGCCAGCAGCTTGGGGTCGGGGCGTTTGAACACTGAAGCTTTCTTT.

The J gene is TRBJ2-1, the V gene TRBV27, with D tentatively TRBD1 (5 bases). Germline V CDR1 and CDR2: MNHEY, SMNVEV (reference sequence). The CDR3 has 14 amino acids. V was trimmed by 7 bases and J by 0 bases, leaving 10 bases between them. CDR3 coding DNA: TGTGCCAGCAAGACAGCAAGCTCCTACAATGAGCAGTTCTTC. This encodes CASKTASSYNEQFF.

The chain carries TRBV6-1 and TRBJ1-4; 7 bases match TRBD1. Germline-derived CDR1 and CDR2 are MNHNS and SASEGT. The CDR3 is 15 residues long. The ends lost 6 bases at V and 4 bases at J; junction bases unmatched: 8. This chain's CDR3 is CASSEWDSGNEKLFF. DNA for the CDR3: TGTGCCAGCAGCGAATGGGACAGCGGTAATGAAAAACTGTTTTTT.

The CDR3 here is CASTEQGWDEKLFF. The DNA for the CDR3 is TGTGCCAGTACTGAACAGGGGTGGGATGAAAAACTGTTTTTT. The chain recombines TRBV19 with TRBJ1-4, with 7 bases aligning to TRBD1. The J segment lost 6 bases and the V segment lost 7 bases, leaving 8 bases of the junction unmatched. From germline, CDR1 is LNHDA and CDR2 SQIVND (reference sequence). The CDR3 spans 14 residues.

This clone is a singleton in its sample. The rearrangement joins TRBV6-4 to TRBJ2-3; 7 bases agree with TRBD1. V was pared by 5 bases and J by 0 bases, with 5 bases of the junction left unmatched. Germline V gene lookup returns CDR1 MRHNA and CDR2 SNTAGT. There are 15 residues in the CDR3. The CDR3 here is CASSKGAGSTDTQYF. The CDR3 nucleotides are TGTGCCAGCAGTAAGGGGGCAGGTAGCACAGATACGCAGTATTTT.

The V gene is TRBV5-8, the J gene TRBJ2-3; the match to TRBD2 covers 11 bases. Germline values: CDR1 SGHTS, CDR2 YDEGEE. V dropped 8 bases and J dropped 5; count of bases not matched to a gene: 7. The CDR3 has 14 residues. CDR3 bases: TGTGCCAGAGAAATAGCGGGGGGGCGAGATACGCAGTATTTT. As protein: CAREIAGGRDTQYF.

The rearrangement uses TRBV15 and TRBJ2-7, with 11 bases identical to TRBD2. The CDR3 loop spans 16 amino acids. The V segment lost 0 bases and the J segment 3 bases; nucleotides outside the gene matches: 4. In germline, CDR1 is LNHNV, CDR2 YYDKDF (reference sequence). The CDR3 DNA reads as TGTGCCACCAGCAGAGATATAGCGGGAGGGTTCTACGAGCAGTACTTC. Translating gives CATSRDIAGGFYEQYF.

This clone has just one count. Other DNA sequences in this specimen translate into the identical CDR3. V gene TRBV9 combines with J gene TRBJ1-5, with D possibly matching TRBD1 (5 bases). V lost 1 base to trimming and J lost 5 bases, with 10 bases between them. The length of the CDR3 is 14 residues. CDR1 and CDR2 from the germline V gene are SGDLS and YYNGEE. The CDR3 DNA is TGTGCCAGCAGCGTATCGTGGGGGGATCAGCCCCAGCATTTT. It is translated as CASSVSWGDQPQHF.

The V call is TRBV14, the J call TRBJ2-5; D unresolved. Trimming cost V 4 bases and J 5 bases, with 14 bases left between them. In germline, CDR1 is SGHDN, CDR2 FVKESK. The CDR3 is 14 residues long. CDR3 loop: CASSPSRIGETQYF. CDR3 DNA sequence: TGTGCCAGCAGCCCATCTAGGATCGGGGAGACCCAGTACTTC.

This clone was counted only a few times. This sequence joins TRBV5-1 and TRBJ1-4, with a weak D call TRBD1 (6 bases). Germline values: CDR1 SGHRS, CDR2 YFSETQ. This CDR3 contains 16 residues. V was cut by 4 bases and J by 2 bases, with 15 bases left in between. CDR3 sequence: CASSPDAQGTNEKLFF. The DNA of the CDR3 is TGCGCCAGCAGCCCAGACGCTCAGGGGACTAATGAAAAACTGTTTTTT.

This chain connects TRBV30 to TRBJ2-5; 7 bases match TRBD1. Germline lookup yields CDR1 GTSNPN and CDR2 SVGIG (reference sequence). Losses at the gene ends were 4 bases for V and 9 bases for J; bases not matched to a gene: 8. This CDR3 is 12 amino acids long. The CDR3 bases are TGTGCCTGGACTACAGGCACAGGGGCCCAGTACTTC. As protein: CAWTTGTGAQYF.

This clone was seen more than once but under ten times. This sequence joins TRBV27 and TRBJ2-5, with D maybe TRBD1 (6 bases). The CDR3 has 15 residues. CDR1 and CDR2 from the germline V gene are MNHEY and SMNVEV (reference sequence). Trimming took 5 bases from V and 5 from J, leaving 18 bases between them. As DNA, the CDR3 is TGTGCCAGCAGTGCCACCCCCGACAGGATTGAGACCCAGTACTTC. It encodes CASSATPDRIETQYF.